This T cell receptor (beta chain) was identified during a study of beta chain features in type 1 diabetes. Whole-study findings and limits: Moderately but significantly shorter TCRB CDR3s were found in Type 1 diabetes patients in all four CD4+ subsets.

The entirety of the isolated RNA underwent reverse transcription, so expressed TCRB transcripts were sequenced. Method: immunoSEQ multiplex PCR; TCRdb's copy keeps in-frame clones and lacks some. Of around 16,000 clones listed, roughly two thirds are singletons. This clone was seen only once. Antigen unknown. Germline trimming cut 5 bases from V and 8 bases from J; bases unmatched to any gene: 10. Germline V gene data show CDR1 as MDHEN and CDR2 as SYDVKM. This CDR3 has 15 amino acids. The source of this sequence is a man aged 30 to 45 with type 1 diabetes. The specimen was stem cell memory CD4+ T cells from blood. This chain links TRBV28 with TRBJ1-4, with 8 bases aligning to TRBD1. CDR3 DNA sequence: TGTGCCAGCAGTCCCCCCGGACAGGGAGGGGAAAAACTGTTTTTT. It specifies CASSPPGQGGEKLFF.